The clone carrying this TCR beta chain appeared once. This entry belongs to a study of T cell changes during pregnancy in multiple sclerosis. Here immunoSEQ multiplex PCR was the method, and the copy in TCRdb shows in-frame clones only, minus some. This sample has tens of thousands of clones; over 80% occur once, and the top ten carry 1% to 1.5%. This sequence was found in a female donor with multiple sclerosis, enrolled in a pregnancy study. The sequencing input was peripheral blood.

CDR3 sequence (DNA): TGTGCCAGCAGCTTAGCGTTAGGTGGTTCGGGTGGAAACACCATATATTTT. It encodes CASSLALGGSGGNTIYF. The chain employs TRBV7-9 and TRBJ1-3; D is uncertain. Trimming stripped 0 bases from V and 3 bases from J, with 15 bases between. The CDR3 consists of 17 residues. Germline V gene lookup returns CDR1 SEHNR and CDR2 FQNEAQ (reference sequence).